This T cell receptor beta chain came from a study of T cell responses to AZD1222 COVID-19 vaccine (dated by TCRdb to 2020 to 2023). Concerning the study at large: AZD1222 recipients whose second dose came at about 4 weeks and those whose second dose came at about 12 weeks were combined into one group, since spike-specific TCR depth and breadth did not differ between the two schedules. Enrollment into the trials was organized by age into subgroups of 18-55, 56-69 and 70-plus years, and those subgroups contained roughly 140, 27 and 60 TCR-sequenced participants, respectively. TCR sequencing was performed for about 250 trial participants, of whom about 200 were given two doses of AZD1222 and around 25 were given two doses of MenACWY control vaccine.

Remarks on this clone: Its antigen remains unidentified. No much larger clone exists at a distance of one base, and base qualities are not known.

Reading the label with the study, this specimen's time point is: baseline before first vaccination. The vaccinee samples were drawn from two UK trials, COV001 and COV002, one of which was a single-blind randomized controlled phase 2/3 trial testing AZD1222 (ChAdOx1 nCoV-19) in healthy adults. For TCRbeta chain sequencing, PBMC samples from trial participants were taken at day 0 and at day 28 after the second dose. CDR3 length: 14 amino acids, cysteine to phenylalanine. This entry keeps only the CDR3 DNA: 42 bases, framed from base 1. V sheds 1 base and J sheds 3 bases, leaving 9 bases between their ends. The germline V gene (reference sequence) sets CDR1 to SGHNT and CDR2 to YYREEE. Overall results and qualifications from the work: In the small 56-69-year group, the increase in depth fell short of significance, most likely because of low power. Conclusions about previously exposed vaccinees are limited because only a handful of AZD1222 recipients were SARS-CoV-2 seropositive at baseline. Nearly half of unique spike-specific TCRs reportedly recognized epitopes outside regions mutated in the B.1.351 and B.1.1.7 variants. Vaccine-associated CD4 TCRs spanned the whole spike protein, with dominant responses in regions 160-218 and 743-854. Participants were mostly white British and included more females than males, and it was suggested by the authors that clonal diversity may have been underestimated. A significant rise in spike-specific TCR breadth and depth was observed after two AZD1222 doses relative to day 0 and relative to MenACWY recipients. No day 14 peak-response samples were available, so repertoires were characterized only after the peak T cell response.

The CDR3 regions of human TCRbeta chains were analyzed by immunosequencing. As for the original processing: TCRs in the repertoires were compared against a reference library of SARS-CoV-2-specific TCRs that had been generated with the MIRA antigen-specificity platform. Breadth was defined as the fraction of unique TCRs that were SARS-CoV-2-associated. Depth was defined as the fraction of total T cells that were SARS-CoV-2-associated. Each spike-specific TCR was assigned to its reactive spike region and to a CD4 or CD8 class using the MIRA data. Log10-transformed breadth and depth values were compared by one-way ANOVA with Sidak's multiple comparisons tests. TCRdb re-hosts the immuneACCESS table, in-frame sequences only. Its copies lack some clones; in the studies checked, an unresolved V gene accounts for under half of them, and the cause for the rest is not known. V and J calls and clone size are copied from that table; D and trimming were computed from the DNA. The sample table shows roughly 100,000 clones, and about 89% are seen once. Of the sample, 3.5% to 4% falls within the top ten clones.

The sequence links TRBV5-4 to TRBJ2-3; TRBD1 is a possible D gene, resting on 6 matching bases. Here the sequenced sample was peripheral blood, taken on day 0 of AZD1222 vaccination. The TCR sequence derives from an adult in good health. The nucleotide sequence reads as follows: TGTGCCAGCAGCTTGCAGGGGCTGACAGATACGCAGTATTTT. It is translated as CASSLQGLTDTQYF.